This T cell receptor (beta chain) derives from a study of blood T cell repertoires in COVID-19 (TCRdb year 2020). Regarding the complete study: Collaborator samples came from the United States, Italy and Spain and covered acute and convalescent phases of COVID-19. The prospective study material was composed of cDNA or gDNA derived from T cells, B-cell-depleted T cells, or PBMCs. Subjects who had been exposed to COVID-19, were actively infected with it, or had recovered from it provided the deeply sampled blood TCRbeta repertoires that made up the dataset. The repertoires were made available in a free public database intended to serve as a resource for research on the immune response to SARS-CoV-2. Samples came from the ongoing ImmuneRACE study (first 160 participants) plus 1,254 subjects from 6 global collaborators. Sample metadata almost always included a de-identified subject ID, COVID-19 status, age in years and sex. Where available, HLA class I and class II types were taken from metadata supplied by the sample provider and were not determined by assay-based typing.

Participants in the prospective study were enrolled through a virtual design, were aged roughly 18 to 90 years, and lived in roughly 26 United States geographic areas. To assign participants to cohorts, the prospective study relied on clinical history that participants themselves reported in a screening survey and a study questionnaire. For ImmuneRACE Cohort 3, a participant was defined as recovered based on two consecutive negative NP/OP PCR tests, clearance by a healthcare professional, or resolution of symptoms. In the prospective study, mobile phlebotomists collected whole blood, serum and a nasopharyngeal or oropharyngeal swab from each participant. Additional blood draws and questionnaires over a 2-month period could optionally be provided by prospective study participants. Blood samples from the prospective study were shipped frozen or at room temperature prior to DNA extraction. TCRbeta CDR3 regions were amplified from genomic DNA using the immunoSEQ Assay, a bias-controlled multiplex PCR. The published analysis was carried out like this. The number of nucleated cells in each sample was estimated from the amplification of reference gene primers within the assay. Sequence reads were collapsed and filtered to measure the absolute abundance of every unique TCRbeta CDR3 rearrangement. For each sample, productive Simpson clonality was calculated as the square root of Simpson's diversity index across productive rearrangements. TCRdb holds this immuneACCESS table with in-frame rearrangements only. Some clones are missing; in checked studies, unresolved V genes explain under half, and the rest has no known cause. Clonal size and the V and J genes are those of that table, whereas D and trimming came from the DNA. The sample includes some 430,000 clones, with around 90% observed a single time. 0.6% of the sample is in the top ten clones.

V gives up 4 bases and J gives up 0 bases, and the segment between their germline ends measures 13 bases. From the cysteine through the phenylalanine, the CDR3 covers 17 amino acids. CDR3 DNA only is kept here, 51 bases in frame from base 1. Taken from the germline V gene (reference sequence), the CDR1 and CDR2 loops are LGHDT and YNNKEL. Results the study describes overall, beyond this receptor: The quantity of clinical and demographic metadata differed by source and by participant and was supplied without curation.

This clone was observed a few times. The antigen it recognizes is unknown. The sample holds no much larger clone one base away, and base qualities are not on file. The sequenced sample was PBMCs or T cells enriched from blood (not recorded which). This TCR derives from a man in his late teens or twenties who had recovered from COVID-19. This receptor chain uses TRBV3-1 (or the pseudogene TRBV3-2) and TRBJ1-6; a confident D gene designation cannot be given. The nucleotides read TGTGCCAGCAGCCCCCTCCCAGGCTCCTCCTATAATTCACCCCTCCACTTT. This sequence encodes CASSPLPGSSYNSPLHF.